The sequence of this T cell receptor (beta chain) was determined in a study of blood T cell repertoires in COVID-19. Original analysis: Counts of nucleated cells, estimated from reference gene primer amplification, were obtained. Repertoires were generated with immunoSEQ multiplex PCR, while TCRdb's copy carries only in-frame clones and drops some. V and J calls and clone size are copied from that table; D and trimming were computed from the DNA. The repertoire includes approximately 300,000 clones, approximately 90% of them detected once, and roughly 6.1% sits in the top ten. CDR1 and CDR2 from the germline V gene are MNHNY and SVGAGI (reference sequence). V dropped 1 base and J dropped 2 bases, with 12 bases sitting between them. The CDR3 is made up of 15 amino acids.

V is TRBV6-6 and J is TRBJ2-7; D not resolved. The specimen sequenced was peripheral blood. The sequence was collected from a woman in her fifties or sixties with COVID-19, enrolled during active disease. CDR3 residues: CASSYFVGTTYEQYF. CDR3 sequence (DNA): TGTGCCAGCAGTTACTTCGTAGGCACTACCTACGAGCAGTACTTC.